One and the same sample provided the 7 T cell receptor beta chains below, sequenced in a study of blood T cell repertoires in COVID-19 (dated by TCRdb to the early 2020s). To prepare the library, the immunoSEQ multiplex PCR assay was applied. TCRdb holds this immuneACCESS table with in-frame rearrangements only. Some clones are missing; in checked studies, unresolved V genes explain under half, and the rest has no known cause. This sample comprises about 260,000 clones, 87% of them detected only once. In total, the top ten clones hold approximately 1.6% of the sample. Source material: peripheral blood. The receptors were sampled from a woman between 40 and 50 years old who had recovered from COVID-19.

V is TRBV5-4 and J is TRBJ2-1; D might be TRBD2 (6 bases). V shed 2 bases and J shed 2 bases, with 14 bases lying between them. The CDR3 totals 16 residues. The germline CDR1 and CDR2 sequences are SGHNT and YYREEE (reference sequence). The DNA of the CDR3 is TGTGCCAGCAGCTTCGGGAATAGCGGTCCCTACAATGAGCAGTTCTTC. Residues: CASSFGNSGPYNEQFF.

The rearrangement joins TRBV27 to TRBJ1-1; D unclear. Between the trimmed V and J ends, which lost 3 bases and 0 bases, there was a span of 14 bases. The CDR3 extends over 16 amino acids. The germline gives CDR1 MNHEY, CDR2 SMNVEV (reference sequence). Here the CDR3 reads CASSFGPGYMNTEAFF. As DNA, the CDR3 is TGTGCCAGCAGTTTTGGTCCGGGATACATGAACACTGAAGCTTTCTTT.

This chain links TRBV20-1 with TRBJ2-7; the D gene is possibly TRBD1 (6 bases). Trimming stripped 3 bases from V and 10 bases from J, with 16 bases between. CDR3 length equals 12 residues. CDR1 and CDR2 (germline): DFQATT, SNEGSKA (reference sequence). In DNA form, the CDR3 reads TGCAGTGCTAGTCCGCAGGGACAAACCCAGTACTTC. It encodes CSASPQGQTQYF.

V and J are TRBV11-2 and TRBJ1-1; a possible D gene is TRBD1 (5 bases). The CDR3 extends over 13 amino acids. V was cut by 2 bases and J by 3 bases, with 7 bases left in between. Per germline, CDR1 SGHAT and CDR2 FQNNGV. The CDR3 bases are TGTGCCAGCAGCTTAACCAGGGACACTGAAGCTTTCTTT. It encodes CASSLTRDTEAFF.

This clone occurred once. This rearrangement joins TRBV6-5 to TRBJ2-1; a weak D match, TRBD1 (5 bases). V lost 6 bases and J 10 bases, leaving 10 bases between the germline ends. The length of the CDR3 is 11 residues. The germline gives CDR1 MNHEY, CDR2 SVGAGI. DNA of the CDR3: TGTGCCAGCAGCTTAGGGGTAGAGCAGTTCTTC. Its protein product is CASSLGVEQFF.

This chain links TRBV9 with TRBJ2-1; 11 bases agree with TRBD2. Trimming at V came to 3 bases and at J to 6 bases, leaving 5 bases not matched to a gene. There are 15 residues in the CDR3. Germline V gene data show CDR1 as SGDLS and CDR2 as YYNGEE. In nucleotides, the CDR3 is TGTGCCAGCAGCGATAGCGGGGGGGCAGGCAATGAGCAGTTCTTC. As protein: CASSDSGGAGNEQFF.

The genes are TRBV27 and TRBJ1-1; tentatively, D is TRBD1 (5 bases). The length of the CDR3 is 14 residues. V was cut by 2 bases and J by 0 bases, with 7 bases left in between. CDR1 is MNHEY, CDR2 SMNVEV, per germline (reference sequence). Written as DNA, the CDR3 is TGTGCCAGCAGTTTACTGGGGCTGAACACTGAAGCTTTCTTT. Residues: CASSLLGLNTEAFF.